This paragraph covers one T cell receptor beta chain sequence. The specificity of this receptor is unknown. No quality values exist for individual bases; no much larger clone is one base distant. The data derive from a study of shared clonotypes between healthy human individuals (dated by TCRdb to the early 2020s). Background on the whole study: Three men and a couple of women, aged 18 to 49 years, made up the cohort. Libraries were prepared and TCR repertoires were sequenced by different laboratories using diverse techniques, in order to increase sequencing depth and limit assay-specific biases. Between about 0.9 and 9 billion PBMCs per donor were obtained by leukapheresis. For each donor, CD4 naive and CD4 memory were each run on three plates, CD8 naive on two plates, and CD8 memory on one plate. To estimate repertoire size and how much clonotypes are shared between individuals, the study performed deep sequencing of blood TCR repertoires from 4 to 6 healthy adults.

TCR CDR3 regions were amplified from genomic DNA by multiplex PCR using the deep immunoSEQ assay. Extracted genomic DNA from each cell subset was distributed evenly across all wells of several immunoSEQ 96-well plates, and each plate was treated as a replicate. For sorted subsets, 200 to 250 ng genomic DNA, equal to 25,000 to 35,000 T cell genomes, was loaded into each replicate PCR. The purified libraries were quantified using a Qubit 3.0 fluorometer, sized with a Bioanalyzer 2100, and then quantified again using the KAPA Library Quantification kit. Each immunoSEQ 96-well plate was sequenced on its own single-read 150-cycle Illumina NextSeq 550 flow cell. In the paper's pipeline: The immunoSEQ output contained only junctional sequences without quality scores, so filtering could not match that applied to full-length reads. Sequences were annotated with PyIR, a Python wrapper for IgBLAST v1.9, using IMGT germline references to assign V/J genes and CDR3. Any read was removed if the V/J assignment was weak (E-value above 1e-6), the CDR3 was missing, or the read contained stop codons, out-of-frame junctions, or ambiguous translated residues. A V3J clonotype was defined by an identical inferred V gene, J gene, and CDR3 amino acid sequence. Percentage overlap between repertoires was computed as shared unique clonotypes divided by the size of the smaller repertoire. Repertoire richness was assessed with RTK rarefaction, the Chao1 estimator, and Recon v2.1 estimates of unobserved clonotypes. OLGA was used to compute generation probabilities for all TCRbeta clonotypes that the gDNA method yielded from several donors. As stored in TCRdb, this immuneACCESS dataset retains in-frame rearrangements with V and J assigned. A fraction of the clones does not appear; measured against another copy, unresolved V genes explain less than half of the discrepancy, and the remainder lacks a known reason. The V and J calls and clone size were taken over from that table, and D and trimming were inferred from the DNA. The sample table shows 2 million to 3 million clones, and roughly 92% are seen once. The ten largest clonotypes hold about 0.13% of the sample.

The paper as a whole reports these results and caveats: About 4.5% of naive CD4, 3.5% of naive CD8, roughly 2.4% of memory CD4, and approximately 0.39% of memory CD8 clonotypes were shared across several donors. Pairwise subsampling indicated that sequencing depth was expected to affect the degree of clonotype sharing among donors. The small number of donors limited the genetic and exposure-history diversity represented. Compared with non-shared clonotypes, the clonotypes found in all four sorted-subset donors had higher generation probabilities. Incomplete sequencing was indicated by rarefaction of sorted-subset datasets, despite the large sequencing depth. Only blood was sampled, and tissue TCR repertoires likely differ from those in blood. Larger estimated clonotype richness was generally found for naive subsets than for memory subsets.

Donors were healthy HIV-negative adults with no recently reported acute infections or vaccinations. Every donor was a Caucasian adult living in Nashville, Tennessee, USA. CD4+ T cells were enriched through magnetic negative selection, after which naive cells were positively selected on CD45RA and the remaining negative fraction served as the memory subset. Blood was obtained by leukapheresis, after which PBMCs were separated by Ficoll-Histopaque density gradient centrifugation and cryopreserved in liquid nitrogen vapor phase. Purity and quantity of every magnetically sorted T cell population were checked by analytical flow cytometry. From each sorted fraction, genomic DNA was isolated and quantified by UV absorbance on a Nanodrop 2000c. The germline V gene gives CDR1 as MNHNS and CDR2 as SASEGT. The CDR3 measures 15 amino acids from cysteine to phenylalanine. Of all the DNA, just the CDR3 is kept, 45 bases in frame from base 1. Relative to germline, V is 2 bases shorter and J is 4 bases shorter, with 14 bases between their ends.

Source material: naive CD4+ T cells sorted from blood. The label giving this sample's cell subset or site can be read as: CD45RA+ positively selected. This TCR came from a man aged 18 to 30 in good health. The V and J genes are TRBV6-1 and TRBJ1-1; the D gene assignment is ambiguous. In nucleotide form, the sequence is TGTGCCAGCAGTGAACTATTTCAAGCGGGCACTGAAGCTTTCTTT. It encodes CASSELFQAGTEAFF.